Listed here is a single T cell receptor (beta chain). The V gene lost 4 bases and the J gene lost 5 bases, with 11 bases spanning the gap. The CDR3 consists of 13 residues. Germline V CDR1 and CDR2: MNHEY, SMNVEV (reference sequence). The data are from a study of cytomegalovirus exposure and HLA in healthy donors. Both 60 Vbeta primers and 13 Jbeta primers went into the PCR. Measured with immunoSEQ multiplex PCR; TCRdb has only the in-frame clones, and not every one. The data show under 150,000 clones, 82% seen once. The sequenced material came from PBMCs. The clonotype comes from a male donor in good health and CMV-seronegative. The chain has TRBV27 and TRBJ1-2, with D unclear. The CDR3 loop reads CASSWSDTYGYTF. CDR3 DNA sequence: TGTGCCAGCAGTTGGTCAGACACATATGGCTACACCTTC.